Sequencing of this TCR beta chain was carried out in a study of T cells in Graves' hyperthyroidism and ophthalmopathy. The study, taken as a whole, reports: Peripheral blood also featured most of the thyroid clonotypes expanded above 0.001.

From germline, CDR1 is SQVTM and CDR2 ANQGSEA. This CDR3 spans 16 amino acids. When ophthalmopathy did not progress within 18 months, Graves' hyperthyroidism was considered stable. Patients aged 18 to 65 had newly diagnosed hyperthyroidism lasting under 2 months. RNA transcripts yielded amplified TCR beta CDR3 regions. TCR CDR3 underwent first-round RT-PCR with the HTBI primer set. MiXCR, applied by TCRdb to the multiplex PCR reads, yields one record per CDR3 protein. The repertoire holds more than 95,000 distinct CDR3 sequences, with over 45% as singletons. This clonotype was counted a few times. Its antigen is currently unknown. The junction does not match germline at one end; this may be a read error.

This chain connects TRBV29-1 to TRBJ2-1, with 11 bases fitting TRBD2. The sequenced sample was blood. This TCR derives from a man aged 35 to 55 with Graves' hyperthyroidism. The CDR3 DNA follows: TGTGCCTGGAGTGCCGCAGGGCTAGCGGGAGGAGCTGAGCAGTTCTTC. Translation: CAWSAAGLAGGAEQFF.